This entry lists 14 T cell receptor beta chains sequenced from one sample in a study of preoperative IRX-2 immunotherapy in early breast cancer. Some clones are missing from TCRdb's copy, which holds only in-frame ones; the method was immunoSEQ multiplex PCR. The sample has around 95,000 clones; approximately 90% are singletons. Specified treatment: preoperative locoregional IRX-2 cytokine immunotherapy. The material was tumor tissue, obtained after IRX-2 immunotherapy. All receptors derive from a human donor with breast cancer.

The chain combines TRBV19 with TRBJ2-7, with D unresolved. The CDR3 spans 12 residues. V was clipped by 3 bases and J by 6 bases, with 9 bases between them. CDR1 is LNHDA and CDR2 is SQIVND in the germline V gene (reference sequence). In DNA, the CDR3 is TGTGCCAGTAGTATGGGGTTGGGCGAGCAGTACTTC. Translating gives CASSMGLGEQYF. Supplemented by reference TRBV19 and TRBJ2-7, the full variable domain reads DGGITQSPKYLFRKEGQNVTLSCEQNLNHDAMYWYRQDPGQGLRLIYYSQIVNDFQKGDIAEGYSVSREKKESFPLTVTSAQKNPTAFYLCASSMGLGEQYFGPGTRLTVT.

The chain uses TRBV5-1 and TRBJ1-3; tentatively, D is TRBD1 (5 bases). There are 16 residues in the CDR3. Trimming pared 4 bases from V and 0 bases from J, leaving 14 bases between. Germline V gives CDR1 SGHRS, CDR2 YFSETQ. The CDR3: CASSQGSTFSGNTIYF. CDR3 DNA: TGCGCCAGCAGCCAGGGATCAACCTTCTCTGGAAACACCATATATTTT.

J is TRBJ1-3 and V is TRBV22-1. TRBV22-1 is deemed a pseudogene. CDR3 length: 17 residues. The CDR3 DNA reads as TGTGCCAGCAGTCGGGGAACAGGCGGAGGCTCTGGAAACACCATATATTTT. This codes for CASSRGTGGGSGNTIYF.

The chain uses TRBV7-1 and TRBJ2-7; 7 positions agree with TRBD1. TRBV7-1 is an ORF, and what it does is uncertain. With 4 bases clipped from V and 2 bases from J, the junction kept 5 bases outside the gene matches. The CDR3 sequence is 14 residues long. The CDR3 nucleotides read TGTGCCAGCAGCTTAAGAGGACAGGCCTACGAGCAGTACTTC. Translation: CASSLRGQAYEQYF.

The chain has TRBV7-8 and TRBJ2-1; D remains unclear. This CDR3 is 13 amino acids long. The V gene's germline CDR1 is SGHVS and CDR2 FQNEAQ. V shed 5 bases and J shed 7 bases, with 12 bases lying between them. CDR3 loop: CASSLVRVNEQFF. The DNA for the CDR3 is TGTGCCAGCAGCCTCGTGCGAGTGAATGAGCAGTTCTTC.

This clone was seen just once. V and J are TRBV19 and TRBJ1-1; the match to TRBD1 covers 7 bases. CDR3 size: 14 residues. Germline V gene sequence: CDR1 LNHDA, CDR2 SQIVND (reference sequence). Losses at the gene ends were 2 bases for V and 7 bases for J; bases not matched to a gene: 7. The CDR3: CASSIRQGGGEAFF. For the CDR3, the DNA is TGTGCCAGTAGTATAAGACAGGGAGGAGGTGAAGCTTTCTTT.

CDR3 sequence: CASSLLAGPRYTQYF. The CDR3 DNA sequence: TGTGCCAGCAGCTTGCTAGCGGGGCCCCGATATACGCAGTATTTT. The J gene is TRBJ2-3, the V gene TRBV11-3, with 9 bases lining up with TRBD2. CDR3 length equals 15 residues. With V trimmed by 3 bases and J by 7 bases, 8 bases remained unmatched. Germline V gene sequence: CDR1 SGHNT, CDR2 YENEEA.

The V call is TRBV5-1, the J call TRBJ2-1; 9 bases are a match to TRBD2. This CDR3 has 15 residues. The V segment lost 4 bases and the J segment 9 bases; nucleotides outside the gene matches: 11. Germline V lookup: CDR1 SGHRS, CDR2 YFSETQ. The CDR3 sequence is CASSPPAGGPGEQFF. The CDR3 coding sequence is TGCGCCAGCAGCCCCCCGGCGGGAGGGCCGGGTGAGCAGTTCTTC. The complete variable domain, with remaining parts taken from reference TRBV5-1 and TRBJ2-1, reads KAGVTQTPRYLIKTRGQQVTLSCSPISGHRSVSWYQQTPGQGLQFLFEYFSETQRNKGNFPGRFSGRQFSNSRSEMNVSTLELGDSALYLCASSPPAGGPGEQFFGPGTRLTVL.

V gene TRBV11-3 combines with J gene TRBJ2-5; D is perhaps TRBD2 (6 bases). Trimming removed 4 bases from V and 4 bases from J, with 19 bases in between. CDR1 is SGHNT, CDR2 YENEEA, per germline. The CDR3 spans 16 residues. As DNA, the CDR3 is TGTGCCAGCAGCTCGGGACTCCTTTTGAGTTTAGAGACCCAGTACTTC. It translates to CASSSGLLLSLETQYF. Full variable domain (rest looked up from reference TRBV11-3 and TRBJ2-5): EAGVVQSPRYKIIEKKQPVAFWCNPISGHNTLYWYLQNLGQGPELLIRYENEEAVDDSQLPKDRFSAERLKGVDSTLKIQPAELGDSAVYLCASSSGLLLSLETQYFGPGTRLLVL.

The V gene is TRBV18, the J gene TRBJ1-2, with D perhaps TRBD1 (6 bases). Germline V gives CDR1 KGHSH, CDR2 LQKENI. Trimming took off 4 bases at V and 2 bases at J, with 17 bases between the two ends. The CDR3 runs 16 residues. CDR3 sequence reads: CASSRLVSGDNYGYTF. The CDR3 DNA follows: TGTGCCAGCTCACGCCTGGTTTCAGGGGACAACTATGGCTACACCTTC.

This clone came up a few times. The chain links TRBV10-3 to TRBJ2-1, with 10 bases identical to TRBD2. From germline, CDR1 is ENHRY and CDR2 SYGVKD. J lost 7 bases, V lost 2 bases, and 11 bases had no gene match. CDR3 length equals 17 residues. The CDR3 is CAISERLAGVGGNEQFF. The CDR3 bases are TGTGCCATCAGTGAGCGGCTAGCGGGAGTCGGTGGTAATGAGCAGTTCTTC.

This sequence joins TRBV5-1 and TRBJ2-2, with 10 bases lining up with TRBD1. The CDR3 loop spans 16 amino acids. With 0 bases clipped from V and 7 bases from J, the junction kept 6 bases outside the gene matches. The germline V gene encodes CDR1 SGHRS and CDR2 YFSETQ. The CDR3 sequence is CASSLGTGGSHGELFF. The CDR3 region has the DNA TGCGCCAGCAGCTTGGGGACAGGGGGTTCTCACGGGGAGCTGTTTTTT.

This chain joins TRBV22-1 and TRBJ1-2. TRBV22-1 is a listed pseudogene. The CDR3 runs to 14 residues. The CDR3 is CASSLSSAYYGYTF. CDR3 DNA sequence: TGTGCCAGCAGTTTATCGTCAGCCTACTATGGCTACACCTTC.

The CDR3 nucleotides read TGTGCCAGCAGCCAAGCGGGGGGCCAGGATGAGCAGTTCTTC. The encoded protein is CASSQAGGQDEQFF. This chain joins TRBV7-6 and TRBJ2-1, with TRBD2 matching over 9 bases. Germline values: CDR1 SGHVS, CDR2 FNYEAQ. The CDR3 has 14 residues. Trimming took 5 bases from V and 8 from J; bases not matched to a gene: 7.